This TCR beta chain originates from a study of shared clonotypes between healthy human individuals. Findings and caveats of the study: Few donors limited the genetic and exposure-history diversity represented.

Division of CD4+ cells produced a CD45RA+ naive subset and a CD45RA-negative memory subset. At deep level, the assay was performed. Assay used: immunoSEQ multiplex PCR; TCRdb lists only in-frame clones, some missing. Of about 1.1 million clones listed, approximately 75% were seen once; the top ten hold almost 0.9%. A note on this clone: The target antigen is unknown. Other DNA sequences of this sample code for an identical CDR3.

Germline V gene lookup returns CDR1 SGHTA and CDR2 FQGNSA. V was cut by 3 bases and J by 5 bases, with 7 bases left in between. This CDR3 spans 13 amino acids. The receptor comes from a man younger than 30 in good health. Some clones in this sample may be carry-over from other donors' samples. The chain recombines TRBV7-2 with TRBJ2-2; D is undetermined. The sample comprised memory CD4+ T cells from PBMCs. Documented subset: CD45RA-negative fraction. CDR3 sequence: CASSLARTGELFF. The CDR3 DNA follows: TGTGCCAGCAGCTTGGCCAGAACCGGGGAGCTGTTTTTT.